Below are 3 T cell receptor beta chains sequenced from a single sample in a study of cytotoxic CD8 clonotypes in ibrutinib-treated CLL. The repertoire was sequenced with immunoSEQ multiplex PCR; TCRdb's copy has only in-frame clones and lacks some. Here the sample spans tens of thousands of clones, approximately 52% being singletons. The starting material was PBMCs, obtained after 24 months of ibrutinib treatment. These TCRs come from a human donor with chronic lymphocytic leukemia.

This clone showed up many times. V gene TRBV11-3 combines with J gene TRBJ2-5; no definite D call. From germline, CDR1 is SGHNT and CDR2 YENEEA. V was pared by 1 base and J by 5 bases, with 14 bases between. This CDR3 comprises 15 residues. The CDR3 loop is CASSLGVSPKETQYF. The DNA for the CDR3 is TGTGCCAGCAGCTTAGGGGTCAGCCCTAAGGAGACCCAGTACTTC.

This rearrangement joins TRBV4-1 to TRBJ1-2; perhaps TRBD1 as D (5 bases). Germline CDR1 is MGHRA and CDR2 is YSYEKL. The CDR3 has 15 amino acids. Trimming removed 3 bases at V and 5 bases at J, with 16 bases between. For the CDR3, the DNA is TGCGCCAGCAGCCAGCCAGGGTGGGCAGAGTATGGCTACACCTTC. Translation gives CASSQPGWAEYGYTF.

The chain uses TRBV2 and TRBJ2-2; D perhaps matches TRBD1 (6 bases). Germline V gene sequence: CDR1 SNHLY, CDR2 FYNNEI. The CDR3 runs 15 residues. With 6 bases removed from V and 5 bases from J, the gap between germline ends came to 16 bases. The CDR3 DNA reads as TGTGCCAGCAGATTCGACAGGACCCGAACCGGGGAGCTGTTTTTT. This encodes CASRFDRTRTGELFF.